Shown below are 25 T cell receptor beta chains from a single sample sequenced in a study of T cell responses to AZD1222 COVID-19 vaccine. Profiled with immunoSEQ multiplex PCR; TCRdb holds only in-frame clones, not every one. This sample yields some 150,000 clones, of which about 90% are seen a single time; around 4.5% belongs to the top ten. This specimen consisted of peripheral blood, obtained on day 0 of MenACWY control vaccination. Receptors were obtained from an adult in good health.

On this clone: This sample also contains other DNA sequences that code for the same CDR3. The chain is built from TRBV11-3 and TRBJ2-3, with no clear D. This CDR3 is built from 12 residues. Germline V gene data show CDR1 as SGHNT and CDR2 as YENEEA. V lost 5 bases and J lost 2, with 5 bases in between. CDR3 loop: CASSPHTDTQYF. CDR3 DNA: TGTGCCAGCAGCCCTCACACAGATACGCAGTATTTT.

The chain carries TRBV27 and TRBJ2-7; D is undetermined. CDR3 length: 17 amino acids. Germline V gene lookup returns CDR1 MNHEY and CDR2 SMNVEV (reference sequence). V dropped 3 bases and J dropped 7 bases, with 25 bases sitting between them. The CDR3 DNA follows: TGTGCCAGCAGTTTTCACAGCTCAATGAGCCCCGGTAGGGAGCAGTACTTC. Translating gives CASSFHSSMSPGREQYF.

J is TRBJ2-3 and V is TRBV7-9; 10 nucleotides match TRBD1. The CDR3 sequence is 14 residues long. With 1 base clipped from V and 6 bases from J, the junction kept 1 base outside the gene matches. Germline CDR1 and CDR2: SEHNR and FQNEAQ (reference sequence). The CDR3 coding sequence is TGTGCCAGCAGCTTAGGGGGACAGGGGGATACGCAGTATTTT. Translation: CASSLGGQGDTQYF.

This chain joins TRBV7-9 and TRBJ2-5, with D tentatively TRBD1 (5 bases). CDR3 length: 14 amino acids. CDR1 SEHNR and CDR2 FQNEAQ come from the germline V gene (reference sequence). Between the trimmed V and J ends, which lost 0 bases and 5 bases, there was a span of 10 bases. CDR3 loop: CASSLAPGRETQYF. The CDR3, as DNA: TGTGCCAGCAGCTTAGCCCCAGGGCGGGAGACCCAGTACTTC.

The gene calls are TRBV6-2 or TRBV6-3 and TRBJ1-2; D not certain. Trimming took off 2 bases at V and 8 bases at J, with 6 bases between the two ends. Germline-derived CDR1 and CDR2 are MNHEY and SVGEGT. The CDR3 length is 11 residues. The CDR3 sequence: CASSYPVGYTF. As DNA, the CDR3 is TGTGCCAGCAGTTACCCGGTCGGCTACACCTTC.

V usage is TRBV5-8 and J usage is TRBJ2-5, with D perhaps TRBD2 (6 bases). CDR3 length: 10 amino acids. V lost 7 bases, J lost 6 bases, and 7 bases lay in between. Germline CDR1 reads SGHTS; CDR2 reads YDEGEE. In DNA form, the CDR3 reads TGTGCCAGCGGAGGGAAGACCCAGTACTTC. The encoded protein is CASGGKTQYF. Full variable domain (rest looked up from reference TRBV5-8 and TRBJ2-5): EAGVTQSPTHLIKTRGQQATLRCSPISGHTSVYWYQQALGLGLQFLLWYDEGEERNRGNFPPRFSGRQFPNYSSELNVNALELEDSALYLCASGGKTQYFGPGTRLLVL.

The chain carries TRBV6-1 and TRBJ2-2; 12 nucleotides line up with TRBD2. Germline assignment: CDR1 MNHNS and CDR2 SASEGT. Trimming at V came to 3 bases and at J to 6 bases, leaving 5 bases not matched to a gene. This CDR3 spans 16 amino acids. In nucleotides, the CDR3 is TGTGCCAGCAGTGATCCGGGACTAGCGGGCCCCGGGGAGCTGTTTTTT. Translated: CASSDPGLAGPGELFF.

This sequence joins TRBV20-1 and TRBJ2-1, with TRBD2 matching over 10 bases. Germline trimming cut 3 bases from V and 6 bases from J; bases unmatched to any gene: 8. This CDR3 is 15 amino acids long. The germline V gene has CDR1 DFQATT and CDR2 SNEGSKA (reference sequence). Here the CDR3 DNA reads TGCAGTGCTAGTCAACCGGGACTAGCGACCAATGAGCAGTTCTTC. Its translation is CSASQPGLATNEQFF.

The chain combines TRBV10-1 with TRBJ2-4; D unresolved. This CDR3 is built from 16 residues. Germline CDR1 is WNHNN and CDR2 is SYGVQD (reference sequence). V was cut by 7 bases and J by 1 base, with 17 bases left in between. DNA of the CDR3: TGCGCCAGCAAACCTACCCCAGACCATGCCAAAAACATTCAGTACTTC. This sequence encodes CASKPTPDHAKNIQYF.

The CDR3 sequence: CSVRSLGTDTYNEQFF. The DNA for the CDR3 is TGCAGCGTTAGGTCCTTGGGGACAGACACTTACAATGAGCAGTTCTTC. This chain joins TRBV29-1 and TRBJ2-1, with 7 bases lining up with TRBD1. Germline V gene data show CDR1 as SQVTM and CDR2 as ANQGSEA. The CDR3 sequence is 16 residues long. V lost 5 bases to trimming and J lost 4 bases; unmatched junction nucleotides: 14.

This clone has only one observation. This CDR3 is CASSLAQNNYNEKLFF. In DNA form, the CDR3 reads TGTGCCAGCAGCTTAGCCCAAAACAATTATAATGAAAAACTGTTTTTT. The chain recombines TRBV7-6 with TRBJ1-4; no reliable D call. Trimming removed 0 bases at V and 4 bases at J, with 12 bases between. CDR3 length equals 16 residues. The germline gives CDR1 SGHVS, CDR2 FNYEAQ.

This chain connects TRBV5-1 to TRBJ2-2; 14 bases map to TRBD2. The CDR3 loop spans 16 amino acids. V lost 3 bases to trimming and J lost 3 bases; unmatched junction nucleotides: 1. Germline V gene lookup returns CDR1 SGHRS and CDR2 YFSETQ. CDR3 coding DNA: TGCGCCAGCAGCTCGGGACTAGCGGGAGACACCGGGGAGCTGTTTTTT. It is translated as CASSSGLAGDTGELFF.

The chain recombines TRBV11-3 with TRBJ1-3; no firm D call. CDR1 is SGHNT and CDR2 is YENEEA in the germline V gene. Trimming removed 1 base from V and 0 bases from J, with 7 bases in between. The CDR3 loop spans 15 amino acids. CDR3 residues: CASSLVAPSGNTIYF. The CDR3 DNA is TGTGCCAGCAGCTTAGTAGCCCCCTCTGGAAACACCATATATTTT.

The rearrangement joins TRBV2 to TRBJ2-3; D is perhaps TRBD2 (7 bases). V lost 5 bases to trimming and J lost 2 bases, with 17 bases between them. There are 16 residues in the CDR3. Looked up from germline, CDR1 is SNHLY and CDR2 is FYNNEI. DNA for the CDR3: TGTGCCAGCAGTTGGGGAGGGGGAACTGTCACAGATACGCAGTATTTT. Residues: CASSWGGGTVTDTQYF. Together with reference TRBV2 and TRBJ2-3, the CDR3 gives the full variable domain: EPEVTQTPSHQVTQMGQEVILRCVPISNHLYFYWYRQILGQKVEFLVSFYNNEISEKSEIFDDQFSVERPDGSNFTLKIRSTKLEDSAMYFCASSWGGGTVTDTQYFGPGTRLTVL.

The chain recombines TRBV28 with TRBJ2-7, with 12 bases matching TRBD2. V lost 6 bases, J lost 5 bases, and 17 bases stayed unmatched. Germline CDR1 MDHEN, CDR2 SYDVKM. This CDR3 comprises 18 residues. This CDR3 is CASSPPTPLTSGRNEQYF. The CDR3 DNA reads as TGTGCCAGCAGCCCCCCCACCCCCCTGACTAGCGGGAGAAACGAGCAGTACTTC.

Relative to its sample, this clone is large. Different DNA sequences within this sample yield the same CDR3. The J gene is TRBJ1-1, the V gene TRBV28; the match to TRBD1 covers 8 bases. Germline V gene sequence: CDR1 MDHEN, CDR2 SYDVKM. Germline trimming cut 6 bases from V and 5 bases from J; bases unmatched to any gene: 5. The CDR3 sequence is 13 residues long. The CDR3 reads CASRLTGGTEAFF. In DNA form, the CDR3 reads TGTGCCAGCAGACTTACAGGGGGTACTGAAGCTTTCTTT.

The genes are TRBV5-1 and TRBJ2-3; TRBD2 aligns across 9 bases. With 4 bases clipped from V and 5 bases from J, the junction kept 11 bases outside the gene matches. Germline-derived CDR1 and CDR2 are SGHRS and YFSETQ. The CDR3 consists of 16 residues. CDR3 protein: CASSEGRAGGRDTQYF. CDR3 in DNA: TGCGCCAGCAGCGAAGGCCGAGCGGGAGGAAGAGATACGCAGTATTTT.

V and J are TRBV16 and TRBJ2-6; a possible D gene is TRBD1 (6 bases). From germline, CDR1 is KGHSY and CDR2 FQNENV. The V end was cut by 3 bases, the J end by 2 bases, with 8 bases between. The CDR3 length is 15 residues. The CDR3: CASSQGHPGANVLTF. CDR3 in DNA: TGTGCCAGCAGCCAGGGACACCCTGGGGCCAACGTCCTGACTTTC.

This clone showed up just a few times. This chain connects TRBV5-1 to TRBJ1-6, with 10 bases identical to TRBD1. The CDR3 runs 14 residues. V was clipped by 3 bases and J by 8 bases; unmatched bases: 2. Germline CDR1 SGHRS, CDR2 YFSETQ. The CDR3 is CASSSTGGDSPLHF. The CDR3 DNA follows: TGCGCCAGCAGCTCGACAGGGGGCGATTCACCCCTCCACTTT.

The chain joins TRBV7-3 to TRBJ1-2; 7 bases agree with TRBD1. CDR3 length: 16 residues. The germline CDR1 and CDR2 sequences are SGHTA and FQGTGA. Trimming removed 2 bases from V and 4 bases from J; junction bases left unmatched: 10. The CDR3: CASSLVRTGLGYGYTF. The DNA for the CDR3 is TGTGCCAGCAGCTTAGTTCGGACAGGTCTAGGCTATGGCTACACCTTC.

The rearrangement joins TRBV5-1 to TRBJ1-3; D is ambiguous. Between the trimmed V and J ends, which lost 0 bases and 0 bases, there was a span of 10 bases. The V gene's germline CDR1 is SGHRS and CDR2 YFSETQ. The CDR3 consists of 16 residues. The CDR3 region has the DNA TGCGCCAGCAGCTTGGACGGATCGCGCTCTGGAAACACCATATATTTT. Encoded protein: CASSLDGSRSGNTIYF.

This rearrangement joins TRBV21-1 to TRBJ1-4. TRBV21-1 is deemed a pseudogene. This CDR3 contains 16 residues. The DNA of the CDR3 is TGTGCCAGCAGCAACCGCCCGATAGACTTTAATGAAAAACTGTTTTTT. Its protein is CASSNRPIDFNEKLFF.

The CDR3 nucleotides read TGTGCCAGTAGTATAGGACGGGAGGGCGAGCAGTACTTC. Its protein product is CASSIGREGEQYF. V is TRBV19 and J is TRBJ2-7; 8 bases are shared with TRBD2. Trimming cost V 1 base and J 6 bases; bases outside gene matches: 2. The CDR3 loop spans 13 amino acids. Germline V lookup: CDR1 LNHDA, CDR2 SQIVND (reference sequence).

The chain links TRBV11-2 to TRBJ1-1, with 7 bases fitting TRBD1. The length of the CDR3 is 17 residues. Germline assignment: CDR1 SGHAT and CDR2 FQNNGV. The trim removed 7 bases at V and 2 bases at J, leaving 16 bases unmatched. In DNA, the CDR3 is TGTGCCAGCAACAACAGGTTCGGACAGGCCCTTAACACTGAAGCTTTCTTT. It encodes CASNNRFGQALNTEAFF. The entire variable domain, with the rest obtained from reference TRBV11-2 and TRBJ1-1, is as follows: EAGVAQSPRYKIIEKRQSVAFWCNPISGHATLYWYQQILGQGPKLLIQFQNNGVVDDSQLPKDRFSAERLKGVDSTLKIQPAKLEDSAVYLCASNNRFGQALNTEAFFGQGTRLTVV.

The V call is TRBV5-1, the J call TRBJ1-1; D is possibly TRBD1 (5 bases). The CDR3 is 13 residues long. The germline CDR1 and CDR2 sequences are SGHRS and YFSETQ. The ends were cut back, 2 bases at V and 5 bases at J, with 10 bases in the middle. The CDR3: CASSFPGGTEAFF. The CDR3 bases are TGCGCCAGCAGCTTCCCCGGGGGGACTGAAGCTTTCTTT.